The clone carrying this TCR beta chain has a handful of counts. The antigen is unknown. This record belongs to a study of T cells after yellow fever vaccination. Study-wide points: Subsequent to the booster, the majority of primary-vaccination clones reappeared (roughly 95% CD4, around 85% CD8).

The CDR3 is 14 amino acids. Germline CDR1 and CDR2: KGHDR and SFDVKD. V dropped 3 bases and J dropped 5; count of bases not matched to a gene: 5. MiXCR, applied by TCRdb to the 5' RACE reads, yields one record per CDR3 protein. The sample records under 200,000 distinct CDR3 sequences, approximately 11% being singletons. This chain uses TRBV24-1 with TRBJ1-2, with 7 bases aligning to TRBD1. Sequencing used CD8+ T cells sorted from PBMCs, obtained 15 days after the yellow fever booster vaccination. This TCR was sampled from a man in his late teens or twenties who received the YFV17D yellow fever vaccine. The CDR3 DNA reads TGTGCCACCAGTGATACCTACAGGGGTTATGGCTACACCTTC. This translates into CATSDTYRGYGYTF.